This T cell receptor (beta chain) was captured by sequencing in a study of control samples from healthy donors and cancer patients. Germline-derived CDR1 and CDR2 are KGHDR and SFDVKD. CDR3 length equals 15 residues. The V and J ends lost 2 bases and 2 bases, in that order; junction bases with no gene match: 3. The data were produced by immunoSEQ multiplex PCR, yet TCRdb's version contains in-frame clones alone and is incomplete. The sample holds 45,000 to 60,000 clones, around 90% seen once. This clone was found once. The sequence came from a man in his 60s with head and neck cancer. The sequencing sample was made of PBMCs. This chain connects TRBV24-1 to TRBJ2-3, with 7 nucleotides matching TRBD1. The DNA of the CDR3 is TGTGCCACCAGTGATTCCGGGACAGTCACAGATACGCAGTATTTT. The encoded protein is CATSDSGTVTDTQYF.